These T cell receptor beta chains were read from a single sample in a study of blood T cell repertoires in COVID-19. The assay was immunoSEQ multiplex PCR, and TCRdb's table has in-frame clones only and misses some. This table has about 210,000 clones, about 88% appearing once. Sequenced input: peripheral blood. Receptors originate from a man aged 65 to 79 with acute or convalescent COVID-19. Both conserved end residues are part of each CDR3. The order of the fields is clone size, D gene, V gene, J gene, CDR3 DNA, CDR3 protein. D genes are given only for firm matches. A row's size may be missing; if present it is once, few, many or a size class.

.	.	TRBV7-9	TRBJ1-2	TGTGCCAGCAGCCGACAGGCAACCCTCTATGGCTACACCTTC	CASSRQATLYGYTF
.	.	TRBV5-4	TRBJ2-4	TGTGCCAGCAGAGGAGGGGGCCAAAACATTCAGTACTTC	CASRGGGQNIQYF
.	TRBD2	TRBV6-5	TRBJ2-7	TGTGCCAGCAGTTTGACTAGCGGGAGCGGTTACGAGCAGTACTTC	CASSLTSGSGYEQYF
.	.	TRBV6-2/TRBV6-3	TRBJ2-1	TGTGCCAGCAGTTCTGACTACACCGGCAATGAGCAGTTCTTC	CASSSDYTGNEQFF
.	.	TRBV2	TRBJ2-7	TGTGCCAGCAGTGACCTCTCTTCCGGTTCCTACGAGCAGTACTTC	CASSDLSSGSYEQYF
.	TRBD2	TRBV4-1	TRBJ2-1	TGCGCCAGCCACCGGGAGGGGGGTACCTACAATGAGCAGTTCTTC	CASHREGGTYNEQFF
.	.	TRBV28	TRBJ1-2	TGTGCCAGCAGTTTAACCACCTTATCGGCTAACTATGGCTACACCTTC	CASSLTTLSANYGYTF
.	TRBD2	TRBV4-2	TRBJ2-7	TGTGCCAGCAGCCTAGCCTCAGGGACTACTTCCTACGAGCAGTACTTC	CASSLASGTTSYEQYF
.	TRBD2	TRBV29-1	TRBJ2-5	TGCAGCGTTGCGGGACTAGCGGACCAAGAGACCCAGTACTTC	CSVAGLADQETQYF
.	TRBD1	TRBV9	TRBJ1-1	TGTGCCAGCAGCGGCCATCAGGGACAGCGGACTGAAGCTTTCTTT	CASSGHQGQRTEAFF
.	.	TRBV5-5	TRBJ2-1	TGTGCCAGCAGAAAAGAGGCCACGTCCTACAATGAGCAGTTCTTC	CASRKEATSYNEQFF
.	.	TRBV27	TRBJ1-1	TGTGCCAGCAGTTTACCCGGGAATGCAGCCGTCTTT	CASSLPGNAAVF
.	TRBD2	TRBV27	TRBJ2-6	TGTGCCAGCAGACTAACATCCGGGACTAGCGGGAGAAGCTCTGGGGCCAACGTCCTGACTTTC	CASRLTSGTSGRSSGANVLTF
.	.	TRBV28	TRBJ1-1	TGTGCCAGTTCCCAAGGGGCCTCTGAAGCTTTCTTT	CASSQGASEAFF
.	.	TRBV11-3	TRBJ2-1	TGTGCCAGCAGCTTAGGGACTCTGACCTACAATGAGCAGTTCTTC	CASSLGTLTYNEQFF
.	.	TRBV7-9	TRBJ2-3	TGTGCCAGCAGCTTCGGGACACCGAGGTCAGATACGCAGTATTTT	CASSFGTPRSDTQYF
.	TRBD2	TRBV2	TRBJ2-3	TGTGCCAGCAGTCCCTCCCCCAGGACTAGCGGGAGGTCAGATACGCAGTATTTT	CASSPSPRTSGRSDTQYF
once	.	TRBV5-4	TRBJ2-1	TGTGCCAGCAGCTTGGGGGATAGCGGAGACTACAATGAGCAGTTCTTC	CASSLGDSGDYNEQFF
once	TRBD1	TRBV9	TRBJ2-1	TGTGCCAGCAGCGTAGGGCAGGGGGTGTACAATGAGCAGTTCTTC	CASSVGQGVYNEQFF
.	TRBD1	TRBV5-8	TRBJ2-7	TGTGCCAGCAGTCAGCCCGGGACAGGGGACTACGAGCAGTACTTC	CASSQPGTGDYEQYF
.	.	TRBV28	TRBJ1-1	TGTGCCAGCAGTTTAAATCAGGCCCGAGAAGCTTTCTTT	CASSLNQAREAFF
.	.	TRBV5-1	TRBJ2-3	TGCGCCAGCAGCTTGAACATCGTAGATACGCAGTATTTT	CASSLNIVDTQYF
few	.	TRBV6-5	TRBJ1-6	TGTGCCAGCAGTCGACAGCTTGATTCACCCCTCCACTTT	CASSRQLDSPLHF
.	.	TRBV7-2	TRBJ1-1	TGTGCCAGCAGCTTGGCCGCAGGGTCGATGCGCACTGAAGCTTTCTTT	CASSLAAGSMRTEAFF
.	TRBD1	TRBV3-1/TRBV3-2	TRBJ1-1	TGTGCCAGCAGCTCCGGACAGGGACGGGCTGAAGCTTTCTTT	CASSSGQGRAEAFF
.	.	TRBV18	TRBJ1-5	TGTGCCAGCTCAGCCTTCGGGGGTCAGCCCCAGCATTTT	CASSAFGGQPQHF
.	TRBD1	TRBV11-2	TRBJ1-2	TGTGCCAGCAGGCTTTTTTCAGGGGGCAACTATGGCTACACCTTC	CASRLFSGGNYGYTF
.	.	TRBV19	TRBJ1-5	TGTGCCAGTAGTATAGATCTACCGGAGAATAGCAATCAGCCCCAGCATTTT	CASSIDLPENSNQPQHF
.	.	TRBV10-3	TRBJ2-3	TGTGCCATCAGTGTAAATGGCGGAAGAGGATCAGATACGCAGTATTTT	CAISVNGGRGSDTQYF
few	.	TRBV18	TRBJ1-2	TGTGCCAGCTCACCCCGCGTCATCATTCCGGCTAACTATGGCTACACCTTC	CASSPRVIIPANYGYTF
.	TRBD1	TRBV30	TRBJ1-1	TGTGCCTGGCACAGGGGGAATGCTGAAGCTTTCTTT	CAWHRGNAEAFF
few	TRBD2	TRBV5-1	TRBJ2-3	TGCGCCAGCAGCTTGGGGGTAGCGGGAGAGACCACAGATACGCAGTATTTT	CASSLGVAGETTDTQYF
.	TRBD2	TRBV27	TRBJ2-7	TGTGCCAGCAGTTCGACCCTCCCCACTAGCGGGAGACCCTACGAGCAGTACTTC	CASSSTLPTSGRPYEQYF
.	.	TRBV2	TRBJ2-6	TGTGCCAGCAGTGAATTTGAGGGGGTGGCTGGGGCCAACGTCCTGACTTTC	CASSEFEGVAGANVLTF
.	.	TRBV3-1/TRBV3-2	TRBJ1-2	TGTGCCAGCAGCCCCTCAAGCAGGGAGGGAGGCTACACCTTC	CASSPSSREGGYTF
.	TRBD2	TRBV5-5	TRBJ2-7	TGTGCCAGCAGCTATGGACTAGCTTCCTACGAGCAGTACTTC	CASSYGLASYEQYF
.	.	TRBV5-1	TRBJ1-2	TGCGCCAGCAGCTTGTGGCCGGGGGCTAACTATGGCTACACCTTC	CASSLWPGANYGYTF
many	.	TRBV5-1	TRBJ1-6	TGCGCCAGCAGCATTACAGGTCTTCAAGGGGATTCACCCCTCCACTTT	CASSITGLQGDSPLHF
.	TRBD2	TRBV9	TRBJ2-3	TGTGCCAGCAGCGTAGGACTAGCGGATACGCAGTATTTT	CASSVGLADTQYF
.	TRBD2	TRBV20-1	TRBJ2-7	TGCAGTGCTAGTCGAGTGTCTAGCGGGAGTATCGAGCAGTACTTC	CSASRVSSGSIEQYF
.	TRBD2	TRBV5-1	TRBJ2-1	TGCGCCAGCAGCTCTAACGGACTAGCGTCCTACAATGAGCAGTTCTTC	CASSSNGLASYNEQFF
.	.	TRBV5-6	TRBJ1-4	TGTGCCAGCAGCTTGGAGAGAAAAACTAATGAAAAACTGTTTTTT	CASSLERKTNEKLFF
.	.	TRBV4-1	TRBJ2-7	TGCGCCAGCAGCCAATTCGAGGCTAGTGACGAGCAGTACTTC	CASSQFEASDEQYF
.	.	TRBV29-1	TRBJ1-1	TGCAGCGTTGAGCGGGGAGGGAGCGGCACTGAAGCTTTCTTT	CSVERGGSGTEAFF